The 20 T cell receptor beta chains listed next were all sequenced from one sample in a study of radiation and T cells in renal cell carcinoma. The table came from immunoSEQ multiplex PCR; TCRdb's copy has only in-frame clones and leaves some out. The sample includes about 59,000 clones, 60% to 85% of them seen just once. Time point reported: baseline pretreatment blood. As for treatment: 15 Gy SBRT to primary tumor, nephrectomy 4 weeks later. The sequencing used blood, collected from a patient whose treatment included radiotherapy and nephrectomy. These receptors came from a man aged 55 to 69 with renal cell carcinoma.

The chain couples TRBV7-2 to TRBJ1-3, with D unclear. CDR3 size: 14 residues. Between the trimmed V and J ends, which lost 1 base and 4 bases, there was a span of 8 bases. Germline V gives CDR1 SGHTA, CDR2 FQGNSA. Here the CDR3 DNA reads TGTGCCAGCAGCTTAGGGGTGGCGGGAAACACCATATATTTT. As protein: CASSLGVAGNTIYF. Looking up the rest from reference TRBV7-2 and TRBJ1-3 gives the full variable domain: GAGVSQSPSNKVTEKGKDVELRCDPISGHTALYWYRQSLGQGLEFLIYFQGNSAPDKSGLPSDRFSAERTGGSVSTLTIQRTQQEDSAVYLCASSLGVAGNTIYFGEGSWLTVV.

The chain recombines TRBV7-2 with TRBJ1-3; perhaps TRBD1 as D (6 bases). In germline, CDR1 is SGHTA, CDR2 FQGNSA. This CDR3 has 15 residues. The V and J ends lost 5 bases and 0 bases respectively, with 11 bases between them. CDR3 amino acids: CASSLRGASGNTIYF. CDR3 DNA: TGTGCCAGCAGCCTGCGGGGGGCCTCTGGAAACACCATATATTTT.

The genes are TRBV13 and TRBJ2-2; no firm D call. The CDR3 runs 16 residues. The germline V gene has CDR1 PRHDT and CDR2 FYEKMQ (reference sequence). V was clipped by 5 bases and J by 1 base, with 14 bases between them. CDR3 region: CASSLFLGRNTGELFF. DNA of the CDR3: TGTGCCAGCAGCCTCTTCTTGGGCAGGAACACCGGGGAGCTGTTTTTT.

CDR3: CASSLTGLGGADTQYF. For the CDR3, the DNA is TGTGCCAGCAGCTTAACTGGTCTAGGAGGGGCAGATACGCAGTATTTT. The J gene is TRBJ2-3, the V gene TRBV7-3; D is perhaps TRBD2 (6 bases). Germline CDR1 and CDR2: SGHTA and FQGTGA. Deletions cut 0 bases from V and 4 bases from J, with 14 bases between. The CDR3 spans 16 residues.

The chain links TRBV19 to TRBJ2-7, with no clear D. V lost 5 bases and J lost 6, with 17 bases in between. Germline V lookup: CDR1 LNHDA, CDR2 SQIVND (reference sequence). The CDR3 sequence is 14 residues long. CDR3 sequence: CASSRRDNVVEQYF. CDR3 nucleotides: TGTGCCAGTAGTCGACGCGACAACGTGGTCGAGCAGTACTTC.

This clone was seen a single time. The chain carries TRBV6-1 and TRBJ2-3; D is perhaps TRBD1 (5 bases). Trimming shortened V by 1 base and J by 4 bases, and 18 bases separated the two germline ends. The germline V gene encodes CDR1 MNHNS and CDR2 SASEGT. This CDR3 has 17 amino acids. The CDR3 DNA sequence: TGTGCCAGCAGTGAAGTCCGGGCTTTAGGGGTACCAGATACGCAGTATTTT. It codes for CASSEVRALGVPDTQYF.

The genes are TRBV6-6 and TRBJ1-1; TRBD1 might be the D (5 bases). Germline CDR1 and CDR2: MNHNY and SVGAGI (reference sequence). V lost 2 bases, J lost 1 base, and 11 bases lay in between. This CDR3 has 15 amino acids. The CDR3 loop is CASSYTLTANTEAFF. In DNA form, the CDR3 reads TGTGCCAGCAGTTACACTCTGACAGCGAACACTGAAGCTTTCTTT.

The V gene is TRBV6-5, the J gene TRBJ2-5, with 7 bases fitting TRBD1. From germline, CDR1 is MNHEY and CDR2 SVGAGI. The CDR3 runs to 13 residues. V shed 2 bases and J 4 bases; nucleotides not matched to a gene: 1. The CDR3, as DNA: TGTGCCAGCAGTTACAGGGGGCGAGAGACCCAGTACTTC. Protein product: CASSYRGRETQYF.

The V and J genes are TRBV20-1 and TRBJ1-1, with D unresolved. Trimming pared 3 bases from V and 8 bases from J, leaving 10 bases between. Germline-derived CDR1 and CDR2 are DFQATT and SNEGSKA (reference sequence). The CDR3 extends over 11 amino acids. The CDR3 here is CSASMDPEAFF. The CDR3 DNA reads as TGCAGTGCTAGTATGGACCCAGAAGCTTTCTTT.

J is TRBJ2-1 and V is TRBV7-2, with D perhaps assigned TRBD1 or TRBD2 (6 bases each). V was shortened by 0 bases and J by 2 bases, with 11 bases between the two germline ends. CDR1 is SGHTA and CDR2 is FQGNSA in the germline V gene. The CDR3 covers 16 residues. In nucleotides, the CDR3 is TGTGCCAGCAGCTTAGCGGGGGGCCGGGCCTACAATGAGCAGTTCTTC. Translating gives CASSLAGGRAYNEQFF.

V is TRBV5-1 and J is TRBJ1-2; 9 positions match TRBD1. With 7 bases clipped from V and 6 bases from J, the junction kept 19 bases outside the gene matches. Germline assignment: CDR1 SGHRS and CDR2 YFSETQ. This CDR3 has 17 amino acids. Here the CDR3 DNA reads TGCGCCAGCCACGTACCTACGACAGGGGGATCAAGAGATGGCTACACCTTC. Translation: CASHVPTTGGSRDGYTF.

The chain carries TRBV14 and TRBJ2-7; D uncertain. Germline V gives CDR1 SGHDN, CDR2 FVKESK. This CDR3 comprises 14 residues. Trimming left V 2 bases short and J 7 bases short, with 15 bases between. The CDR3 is CASSQSFPPREQYV. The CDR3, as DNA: TGTGCCAGCAGCCAAAGTTTCCCCCCTAGAGAGCAGTACGTC.

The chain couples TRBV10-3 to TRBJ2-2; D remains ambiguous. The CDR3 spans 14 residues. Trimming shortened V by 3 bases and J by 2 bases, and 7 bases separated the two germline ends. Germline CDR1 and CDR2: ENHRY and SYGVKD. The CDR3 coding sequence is TGTGCCATCAGTGAAGGCAGAAACACCGGGGAGCTGTTTTTT. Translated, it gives CAISEGRNTGELFF.

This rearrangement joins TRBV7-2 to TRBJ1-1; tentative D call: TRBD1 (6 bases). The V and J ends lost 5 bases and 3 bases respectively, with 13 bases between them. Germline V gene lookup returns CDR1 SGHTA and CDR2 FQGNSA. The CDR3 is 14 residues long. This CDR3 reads CASSPRGADTEAFF. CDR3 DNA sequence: TGTGCCAGCAGCCCCCGGGGGGCCGACACTGAAGCTTTCTTT. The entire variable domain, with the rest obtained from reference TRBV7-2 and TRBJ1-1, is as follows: GAGVSQSPSNKVTEKGKDVELRCDPISGHTALYWYRQSLGQGLEFLIYFQGNSAPDKSGLPSDRFSAERTGGSVSTLTIQRTQQEDSAVYLCASSPRGADTEAFFGQGTRLTVV.

CDR3 sequence reads: CASSRQGSYEQYV. CDR3 DNA sequence: TGTGCCAGCAGCCGGCAGGGGTCCTACGAGCAGTACGTC. The chain employs TRBV6-5 and TRBJ2-7, with D tentatively TRBD1 (6 bases). This CDR3 region has 13 residues. Germline assignment: CDR1 MNHEY and CDR2 SVGAGI. V lost 6 bases and J lost 1, with 10 bases in between.

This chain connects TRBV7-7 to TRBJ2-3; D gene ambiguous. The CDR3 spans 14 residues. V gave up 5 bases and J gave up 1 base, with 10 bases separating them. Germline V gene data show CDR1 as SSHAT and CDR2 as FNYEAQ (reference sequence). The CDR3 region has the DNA TGTGCCAGCAGCCAGGATAGAGGCACAGATACGCAGTATTTT. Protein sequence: CASSQDRGTDTQYF.

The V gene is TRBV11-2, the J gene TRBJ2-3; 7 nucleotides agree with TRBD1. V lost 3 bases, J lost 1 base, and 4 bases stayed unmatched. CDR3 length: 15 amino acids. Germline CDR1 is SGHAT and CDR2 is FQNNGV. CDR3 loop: CASSFKGGRTDTQYF. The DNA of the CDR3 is TGTGCCAGCAGCTTTAAAGGGGGCCGCACAGATACGCAGTATTTT.

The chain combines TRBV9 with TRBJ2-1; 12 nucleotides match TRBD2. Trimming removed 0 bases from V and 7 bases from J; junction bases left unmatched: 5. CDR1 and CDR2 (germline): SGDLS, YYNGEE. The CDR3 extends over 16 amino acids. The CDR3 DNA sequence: TGTGCCAGCAGCGTAGCTCCGACTAGCGGGGGAAATGAGCAGTTCTTC. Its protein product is CASSVAPTSGGNEQFF.

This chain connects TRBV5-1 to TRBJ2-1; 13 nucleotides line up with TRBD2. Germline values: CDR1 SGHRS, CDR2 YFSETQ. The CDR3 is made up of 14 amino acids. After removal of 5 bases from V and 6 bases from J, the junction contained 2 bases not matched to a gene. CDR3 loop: CASSRTSGSNEQFF. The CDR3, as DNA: TGCGCCAGCAGTCGGACTAGCGGGAGCAATGAGCAGTTCTTC.

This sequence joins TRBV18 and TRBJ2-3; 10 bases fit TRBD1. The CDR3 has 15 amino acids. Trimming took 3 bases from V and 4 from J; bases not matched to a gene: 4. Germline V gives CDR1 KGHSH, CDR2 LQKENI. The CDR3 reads CASSPGTGVADTQYF. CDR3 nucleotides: TGTGCCAGCTCACCCGGGACAGGGGTTGCAGATACGCAGTATTTT.